This T cell receptor (beta chain) originates from a study of T cell responses to AZD1222 COVID-19 vaccine. Whole-study findings and limits: Unmutated regions of variants are reportedly targeted by nearly half of spike-specific TCRs. Researchers report vaccine-associated CD4 TCRs spanning spike, with dominance at 160-218 and 743-854. The donor cohort was predominantly white British with a female majority, and clonal diversity may have been underestimated.

Method: immunoSEQ multiplex PCR; TCRdb's copy keeps in-frame clones and lacks some. The data hold some 110,000 clones, with approximately 88% observed a single time. As concerns this clone: No antigen is known for it.

J gave up 3 bases and V 2 bases, and 6 bases lay outside the gene matches. This CDR3 is 17 amino acids long. Germline CDR1 is SEHNR and CDR2 is FQNEAQ (reference sequence). The sequence derives from an adult in good health. This chain links TRBV7-9 with TRBJ2-3, with 12 positions matching TRBD2. Sequencing used peripheral blood, obtained on day 0 of AZD1222 vaccination. CDR3 loop: CASSLSTSGSRTDTQYF. The DNA of the CDR3 is TGTGCCAGCAGCTTATCGACTAGCGGGAGTAGAACAGATACGCAGTATTTT.